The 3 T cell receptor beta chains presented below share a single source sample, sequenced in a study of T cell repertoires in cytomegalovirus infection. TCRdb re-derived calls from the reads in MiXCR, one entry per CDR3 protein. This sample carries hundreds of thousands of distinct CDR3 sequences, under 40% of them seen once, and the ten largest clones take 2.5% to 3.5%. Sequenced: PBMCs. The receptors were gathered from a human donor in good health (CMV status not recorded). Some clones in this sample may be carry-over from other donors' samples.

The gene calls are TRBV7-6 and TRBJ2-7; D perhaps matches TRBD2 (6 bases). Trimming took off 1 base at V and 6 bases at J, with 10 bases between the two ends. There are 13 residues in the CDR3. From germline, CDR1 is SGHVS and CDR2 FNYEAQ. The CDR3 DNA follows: TGTGCCAGCAGCTTAGGGGGGGACCGCGAGCAGTACTTC. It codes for CASSLGGDREQYF.

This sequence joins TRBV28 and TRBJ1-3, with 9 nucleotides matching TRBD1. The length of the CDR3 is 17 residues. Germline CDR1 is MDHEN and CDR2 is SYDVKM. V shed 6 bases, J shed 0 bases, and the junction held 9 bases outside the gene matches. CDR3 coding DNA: TGTGCCAGCAGCCCCCCCGGGACAGGGAGCTCTGGAAACACCATATATTTT. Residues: CASSPPGTGSSGNTIYF.

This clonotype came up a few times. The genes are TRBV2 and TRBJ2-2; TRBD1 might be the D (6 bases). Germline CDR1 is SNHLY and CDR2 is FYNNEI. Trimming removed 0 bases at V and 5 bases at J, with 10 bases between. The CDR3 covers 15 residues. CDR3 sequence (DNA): TGTGCCAGCAGTGAAGCCAGGGGACGGACCGGGGAGCTGTTTTTT. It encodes CASSEARGRTGELFF.